This TCR beta chain originates from a study of naive and memory T cell subsets. The SP2 primer and nested alpha and beta constant region primers amplified ligated cDNA in four rounds. Each CDR3 protein gets one entry after TCRdb re-called the UMI-ligation and nested PCR reads with MiXCR. The sample includes over 11,000 distinct CDR3 sequences, roughly 5% of them seen just once. Noted treatment: skin biopsy from PPD injection site in Mantoux-positive individual. The library had UMIs added by 3' ligation of an oligonucleotide to TCR cDNA. Between the trimmed V and J ends, which lost 5 bases and 4 bases, there was a span of 11 bases. Germline V gene sequence: CDR1 SQVTM, CDR2 ANQGSEA. The CDR3 covers 12 residues. This clonotype is deemed medium-sized (0.01 to 0.1%).

The rearrangement uses TRBV29-1 and TRBJ2-5; D might be TRBD1 or TRBD2, each matching 6 bases. This specimen was skin, taken from a tuberculin skin test site. This receptor was identified in an adult in good health. CDR3 sequence: CSVNRGRETQYF. CDR3 in DNA: TGCAGCGTTAACCGGGGGCGAGAGACCCAGTACTTC.